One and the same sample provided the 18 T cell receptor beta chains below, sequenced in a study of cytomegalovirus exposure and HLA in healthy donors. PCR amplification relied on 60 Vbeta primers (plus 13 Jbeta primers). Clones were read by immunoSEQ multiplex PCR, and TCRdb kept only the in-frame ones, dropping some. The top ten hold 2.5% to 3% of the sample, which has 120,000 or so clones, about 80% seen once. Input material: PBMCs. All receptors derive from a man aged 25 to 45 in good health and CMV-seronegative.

CDR3 bases: TGTGCCAGCAGCGACCAATCGGGGGGGGAGCAGTACTTC. This sequence encodes CASSDQSGGEQYF. The rearrangement uses TRBV7-9 and TRBJ2-7; 8 bases line up with TRBD2. The CDR3 has 13 amino acids. With V trimmed by 5 bases and J by 7 bases, 7 bases remained unmatched. In germline, CDR1 is SEHNR, CDR2 FQNEAQ (reference sequence).

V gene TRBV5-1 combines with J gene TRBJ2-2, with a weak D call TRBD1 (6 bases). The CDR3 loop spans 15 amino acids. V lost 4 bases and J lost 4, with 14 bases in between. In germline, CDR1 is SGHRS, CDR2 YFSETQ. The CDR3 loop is CASSGGQTSTGELFF. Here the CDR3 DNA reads TGCGCCAGCAGCGGGGGCCAAACCAGCACCGGGGAGCTGTTTTTT.

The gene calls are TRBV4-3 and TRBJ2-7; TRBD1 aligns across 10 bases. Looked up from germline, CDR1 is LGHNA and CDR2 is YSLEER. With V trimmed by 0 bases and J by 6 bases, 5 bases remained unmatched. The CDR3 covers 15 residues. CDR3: CASSQDGTGVGEQYF. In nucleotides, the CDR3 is TGCGCCAGCAGCCAAGATGGGACAGGGGTGGGCGAGCAGTACTTC.

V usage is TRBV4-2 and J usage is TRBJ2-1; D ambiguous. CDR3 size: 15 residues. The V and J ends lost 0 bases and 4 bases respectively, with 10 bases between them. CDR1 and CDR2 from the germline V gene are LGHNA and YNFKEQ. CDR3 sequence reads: CASSQDLARYNEQFF. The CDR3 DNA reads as TGTGCCAGCAGCCAAGATTTGGCTAGGTACAATGAGCAGTTCTTC.

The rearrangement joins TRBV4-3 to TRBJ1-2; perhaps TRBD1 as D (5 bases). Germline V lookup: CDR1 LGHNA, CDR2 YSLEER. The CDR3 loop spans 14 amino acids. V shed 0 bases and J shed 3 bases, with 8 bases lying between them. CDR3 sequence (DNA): TGCGCCAGCAGCCAAGATCAGGGTGACTATGGCTACACCTTC. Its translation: CASSQDQGDYGYTF.

For the CDR3, the DNA is TGTGCCAGCAGCGGAACGGGACAGGGTGTTGGCTACACCTTC. Translated, it gives CASSGTGQGVGYTF. The V call is TRBV11-3, the J call TRBJ1-2; 9 nucleotides agree with TRBD1. The CDR3 extends over 14 amino acids. Per the germline V gene, CDR1 is SGHNT and CDR2 is YENEEA. J lost 7 bases, V lost 5 bases, and 8 bases had no gene match.

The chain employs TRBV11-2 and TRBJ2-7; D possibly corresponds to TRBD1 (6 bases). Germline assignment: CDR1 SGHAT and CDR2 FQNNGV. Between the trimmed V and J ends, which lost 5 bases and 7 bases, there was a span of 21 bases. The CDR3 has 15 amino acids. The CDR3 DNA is TGTGCCAGCAGCCGTGTAGAACAGGGTGGCGGAGAGCAGTACTTC. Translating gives CASSRVEQGGGEQYF.

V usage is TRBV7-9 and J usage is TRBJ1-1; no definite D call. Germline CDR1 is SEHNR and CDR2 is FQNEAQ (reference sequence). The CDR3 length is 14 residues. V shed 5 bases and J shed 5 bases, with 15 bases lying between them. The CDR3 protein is CASSPTSVGTEAFF. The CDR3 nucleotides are TGTGCCAGCAGCCCCACAAGCGTCGGGACTGAAGCTTTCTTT.

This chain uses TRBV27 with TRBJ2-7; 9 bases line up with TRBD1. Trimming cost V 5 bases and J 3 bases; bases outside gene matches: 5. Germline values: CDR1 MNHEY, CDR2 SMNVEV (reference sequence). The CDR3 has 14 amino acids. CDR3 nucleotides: TGTGCCAGCAGTACCGGACAGGGGATCTACGAGCAGTACTTC. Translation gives CASSTGQGIYEQYF.

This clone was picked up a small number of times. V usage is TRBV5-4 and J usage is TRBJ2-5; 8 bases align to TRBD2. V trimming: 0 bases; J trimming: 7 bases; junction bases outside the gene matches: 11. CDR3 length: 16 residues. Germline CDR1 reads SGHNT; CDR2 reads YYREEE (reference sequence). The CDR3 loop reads CASSLVATSDTRTQYF. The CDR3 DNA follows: TGTGCCAGCAGCTTGGTGGCGACTAGCGACACGCGGACCCAGTACTTC. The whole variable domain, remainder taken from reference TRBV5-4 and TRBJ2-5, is ETGVTQSPTHLIKTRGQQVTLRCSSQSGHNTVSWYQQALGQGPQFIFQYYREEENGRGNFPPRFSGLQFPNYSSELNVNALELDDSALYLCASSLVATSDTRTQYFGPGTRLLVL.

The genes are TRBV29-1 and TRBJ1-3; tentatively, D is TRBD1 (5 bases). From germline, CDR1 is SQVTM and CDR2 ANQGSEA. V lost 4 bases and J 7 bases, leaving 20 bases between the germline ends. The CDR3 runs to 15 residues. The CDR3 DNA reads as TGCAGCGTTGCCTCGGGACTGAACTCTGTGAACACCATATATTTT. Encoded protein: CSVASGLNSVNTIYF.

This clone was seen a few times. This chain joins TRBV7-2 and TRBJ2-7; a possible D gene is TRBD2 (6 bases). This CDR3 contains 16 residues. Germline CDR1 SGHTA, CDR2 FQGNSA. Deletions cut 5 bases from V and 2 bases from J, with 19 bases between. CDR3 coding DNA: TGTGCCAGCAGCCAAGGCGGGACTTTAACTACCTACGAGCAGTACTTC. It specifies CASSQGGTLTTYEQYF.

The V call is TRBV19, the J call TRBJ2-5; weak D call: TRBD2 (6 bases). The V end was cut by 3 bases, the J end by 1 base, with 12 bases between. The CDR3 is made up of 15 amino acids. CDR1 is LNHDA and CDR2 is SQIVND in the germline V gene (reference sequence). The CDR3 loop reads CASSISSGLQETQYF. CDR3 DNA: TGTGCCAGTAGTATCTCGTCGGGACTCCAAGAGACCCAGTACTTC.

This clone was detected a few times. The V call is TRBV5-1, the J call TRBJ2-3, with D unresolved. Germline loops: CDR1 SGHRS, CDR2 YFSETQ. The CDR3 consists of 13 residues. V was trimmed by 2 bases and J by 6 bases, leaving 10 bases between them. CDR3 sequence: CASSLHESDTQYF. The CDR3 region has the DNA TGCGCCAGCAGCTTACACGAATCCGATACGCAGTATTTT. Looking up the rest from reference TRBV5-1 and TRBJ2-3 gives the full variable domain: KAGVTQTPRYLIKTRGQQVTLSCSPISGHRSVSWYQQTPGQGLQFLFEYFSETQRNKGNFPGRFSGRQFSNSRSEMNVSTLELGDSALYLCASSLHESDTQYFGPGTRLTVL.

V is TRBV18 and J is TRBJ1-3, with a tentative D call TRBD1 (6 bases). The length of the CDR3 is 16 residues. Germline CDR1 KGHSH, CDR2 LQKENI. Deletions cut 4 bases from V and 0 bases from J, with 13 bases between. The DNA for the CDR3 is TGTGCCAGCTCACGTGCAGGGGTCCTCTCTGGAAACACCATATATTTT. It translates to CASSRAGVLSGNTIYF.

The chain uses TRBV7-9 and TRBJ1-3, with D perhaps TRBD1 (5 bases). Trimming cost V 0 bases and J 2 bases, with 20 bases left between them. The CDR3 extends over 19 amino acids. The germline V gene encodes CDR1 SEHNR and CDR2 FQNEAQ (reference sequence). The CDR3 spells CASSLAGPGRGNAGNTIYF. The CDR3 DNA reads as TGTGCCAGCAGCTTAGCAGGACCGGGGAGGGGAAACGCTGGAAACACCATATATTTT.

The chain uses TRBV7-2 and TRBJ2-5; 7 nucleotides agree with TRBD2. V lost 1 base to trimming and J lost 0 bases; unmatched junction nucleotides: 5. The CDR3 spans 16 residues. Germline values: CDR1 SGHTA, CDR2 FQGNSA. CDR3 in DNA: TGTGCCAGCAGCTTAGGCGTTGGACTAGACCAAGAGACCCAGTACTTC. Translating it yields CASSLGVGLDQETQYF.

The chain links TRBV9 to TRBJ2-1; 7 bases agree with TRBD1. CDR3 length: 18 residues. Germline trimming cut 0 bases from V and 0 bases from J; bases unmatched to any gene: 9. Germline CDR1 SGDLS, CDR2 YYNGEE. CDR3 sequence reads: CASSVEKQGKYSYNEQFF. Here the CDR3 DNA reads TGTGCCAGCAGCGTAGAGAAACAGGGGAAATACTCCTACAATGAGCAGTTCTTC.